Below, 20 T cell receptor beta chains from the same sample are listed, as sequenced in a study of T cell repertoires in cytomegalovirus infection. The antigens these receptors bind are not known. TCRdb re-called the reads through MiXCR, storing one row per CDR3 protein. The table includes 370,000 or so distinct CDR3 sequences, 34% detected once. Sequences were derived from cultured PBMCs, sampled from culture after CMV antigen stimulation. These receptors were collected from a human donor in good health (CMV status not recorded). Some clones in this sample may be carry-over from other donors' samples.

This clonotype was seen at least ten times. The J gene is TRBJ1-1, the V gene TRBV19, with TRBD1 matching over 7 bases. CDR3 length: 15 residues. The germline gives CDR1 LNHDA, CDR2 SQIVND (reference sequence). The J segment lost 3 bases and the V segment lost 3 bases, leaving 7 bases of the junction unmatched. Here the CDR3 reads CASSIDRAQHTEAFF. DNA for the CDR3: TGTGCCAGTAGTATTGACAGGGCACAGCACACTGAAGCTTTCTTT.

V and J are TRBV7-2 and TRBJ2-7, with 9 bases that match TRBD1. CDR3 length: 14 amino acids. Looked up from germline, CDR1 is SGHTA and CDR2 is FQGNSA. J gave up 7 bases and V 4 bases, and 8 bases lay outside the gene matches. CDR3 sequence reads: CASSSWTGDWEQYV. The CDR3 region has the DNA TGTGCCAGCAGCTCCTGGACAGGGGATTGGGAGCAGTACGTC.

This clonotype was counted at least ten times. This CDR3 is CASSLVSGYEQYV. The CDR3 coding sequence is TGTGCCAGCAGCTTAGTATCCGGCTACGAGCAGTACGTC. The V call is TRBV11-2, the J call TRBJ2-7; D not certain. CDR1 is SGHAT and CDR2 is FQNNGV in the germline V gene. Trimming removed 1 base at V and 3 bases at J, with 7 bases between. The CDR3 has 13 amino acids.

This clonotype came up once. The rearrangement links TRBV6-2 or TRBV6-3 to TRBJ2-1; no reliable D call. The CDR3 has 14 residues. The germline V gene encodes CDR1 MNHEY and CDR2 SVGEGT. Deletions cut 5 bases from V and 5 bases from J, with 13 bases between. The CDR3 DNA follows: TGTGCCAGCAGTGCCCCTGTGGGTAACAATGAGCAGTTCTTC. Translating it yields CASSAPVGNNEQFF.

V gene TRBV6-6 combines with J gene TRBJ1-2, with unresolved D. The V gene's germline CDR1 is MNHNY and CDR2 SVGAGI (reference sequence). The CDR3 length is 13 residues. V was cut by 0 bases and J by 6 bases, with 8 bases left in between. The CDR3: CASSYSKVNGYTF. DNA for the CDR3: TGTGCCAGCAGTTACTCGAAGGTGAATGGCTACACCTTC.

The rearrangement uses TRBV7-9 and TRBJ1-6, with 8 bases aligning to TRBD1. The CDR3 covers 15 residues. J lost 6 bases, V lost 3 bases, and 4 bases had no gene match. Germline V gene sequence: CDR1 SEHNR, CDR2 FQNEAQ (reference sequence). CDR3 DNA sequence: TGTGCCAGCAGCTTTCGAACAGGGGGTAATTCACCCCTCCACTTT. As protein: CASSFRTGGNSPLHF.

The CDR3 here is CATHSGANVLTF. CDR3 coding DNA: TGTGCCACCCACTCTGGGGCCAACGTCCTGACTTTC. The chain couples TRBV27 to TRBJ2-6; D not certain. Trimming removed 10 bases at V and 0 bases at J, with 4 bases between. The CDR3 length is 12 residues. Germline CDR1 is MNHEY and CDR2 is SMNVEV (reference sequence). The full variable domain, completed using reference TRBV27 and TRBJ2-6, is EAQVTQNPRYLITVTGKKLTVTCSQNMNHEYMSWYRQDPGLGLRQIYYSMNVEVTDKGDVPEGYKVSRKEKRNFPLILESPSPNQTSLYFCATHSGANVLTFGAGSRLTVL.

The chain has TRBV7-2 and TRBJ2-7; tentative D call: TRBD1 (5 bases). The CDR3 extends over 15 amino acids. V was pared by 2 bases and J by 0 bases, with 11 bases between. Germline assignment: CDR1 SGHTA and CDR2 FQGNSA. The CDR3 spells CASSLYDTGSYEQYF. The CDR3 region has the DNA TGTGCCAGCAGCTTATATGACACAGGCTCCTACGAGCAGTACTTC.

This sequence joins TRBV19 and TRBJ2-5; D perhaps matches TRBD2 (6 bases). Germline CDR1 LNHDA, CDR2 SQIVND (reference sequence). The V end was cut by 6 bases, the J end by 6 bases, with 17 bases between. The CDR3 spans 14 residues. The CDR3 DNA sequence: TGTGCCAGTAGACCCCTGGGGGGAAGGAAGACCCAGTACTTC. Translating gives CASRPLGGRKTQYF.

The CDR3 loop reads CARERERVSEQFF. CDR3 DNA sequence: TGTGCCAGAGAGCGGGAGAGGGTTTCTGAGCAGTTCTTC. This chain links TRBV28 with TRBJ2-1, with 8 bases matching TRBD2. Germline loops: CDR1 MDHEN, CDR2 SYDVKM. V shed 9 bases and J 9 bases; nucleotides not matched to a gene: 10. The CDR3 totals 13 residues. The variable domain in full, completed from reference TRBV28 and TRBJ2-1, reads DVKVTQSSRYLVKRTGEKVFLECVQDMDHENMFWYRQDPGLGLRLIYFSYDVKMKEKGDIPEGYSVSREKKERFSLILESASTNQTSMYLCARERERVSEQFFGPGTRLTVL.

This clonotype was recorded a few times. CDR3 sequence: CASSSPAQLAEETQYF. The CDR3 nucleotides are TGTGCCAGCAGCTCCCCTGCGCAACTAGCGGAAGAGACCCAGTACTTC. The gene calls are TRBV28 and TRBJ2-5, with 8 bases identical to TRBD2. The CDR3 extends over 16 amino acids. Germline-derived CDR1 and CDR2 are MDHEN and SYDVKM. J was trimmed by 3 bases and V by 6 bases; bases with no gene match: 12. The entire variable domain, with the rest obtained from reference TRBV28 and TRBJ2-5, is as follows: DVKVTQSSRYLVKRTGEKVFLECVQDMDHENMFWYRQDPGLGLRLIYFSYDVKMKEKGDIPEGYSVSREKKERFSLILESASTNQTSMYLCASSSPAQLAEETQYFGPGTRLLVL.

This chain uses TRBV6-5 with TRBJ1-1; 9 bases fit TRBD1. Trimming removed 0 bases from V and 5 bases from J; junction bases left unmatched: 4. In germline, CDR1 is MNHEY, CDR2 SVGAGI. The CDR3 has 15 residues. CDR3 nucleotide sequence: TGTGCCAGCAGTTACTCGACAGGGGGGGTTACTGAAGCTTTCTTT. It yields the protein CASSYSTGGVTEAFF.

The chain links TRBV7-2 to TRBJ2-3, with 7 bases matching TRBD2. Germline V CDR1 and CDR2: SGHTA, FQGNSA. The CDR3 contains 16 residues. Trimming took 0 bases from V and 4 from J; bases not matched to a gene: 7. The CDR3 region is CASSLAPGLVSDTQYF. CDR3 nucleotide sequence: TGTGCCAGCAGCTTAGCCCCCGGACTAGTTTCAGATACGCAGTATTTT.

This clonotype has at least ten counts. This chain connects TRBV19 to TRBJ2-1, with D perhaps TRBD2 (5 bases). The length of the CDR3 is 15 residues. The germline gives CDR1 LNHDA, CDR2 SQIVND (reference sequence). Trimming shortened V by 5 bases and J by 4 bases, and 15 bases separated the two germline ends. CDR3 DNA sequence: TGTGCCAGTAGTTCACGGCCACCGGGGTACAATGAGCAGTTCTTC. It encodes CASSSRPPGYNEQFF.

J is TRBJ2-3 and V is TRBV6-5, with 7 bases identical to TRBD2. Germline CDR1 reads MNHEY; CDR2 reads SVGAGI. This CDR3 spans 14 amino acids. J was trimmed by 7 bases and V by 2 bases; bases with no gene match: 6. DNA for the CDR3: TGTGCCAGCAGTTACGGGACCAGCGGGAATACGCAGTATTTT. Protein: CASSYGTSGNTQYF.

J is TRBJ2-5 and V is TRBV10-3, with 9 nucleotides matching TRBD2. This CDR3 is built from 15 residues. V lost 4 bases and J lost 1; bases outside the gene matches: 4. The germline CDR1 and CDR2 sequences are ENHRY and SYGVKD. The CDR3 DNA reads TGTGCCATCAGTGGCGGGACTAGCAGCCAAGAGACCCAGTACTTC. Its protein is CAISGGTSSQETQYF.

In this sample, this clonotype turned up a few times. V and J are TRBV12-5 and TRBJ2-1; D may be TRBD2 (5 bases). Germline CDR1 LGHNT, CDR2 FRNRAP. CDR3 length equals 16 residues. The germline V and J ends were trimmed by 5 bases and 0 bases, with 14 bases remaining between them. The CDR3 nucleotides are TGTGCTAGTGGTCCTTGGCGGGCTAGCTCCTACAATGAGCAGTTCTTC. As protein: CASGPWRASSYNEQFF.

This clonotype occurred a few times. The J gene is TRBJ2-3, the V gene TRBV12-3 or TRBV12-4, with 9 bases that match TRBD1. CDR3 length: 15 residues. The J segment lost 3 bases and the V segment lost 5 bases, leaving 6 bases of the junction unmatched. The DNA for the CDR3 is TGTGCCAGCAGTACCCCGGGACAGGGAACAGATACGCAGTATTTT. This encodes CASSTPGQGTDTQYF.

The V and J genes are TRBV6-2 or TRBV6-3 and TRBJ2-7; D is unresolved. V was cut by 5 bases and J by 5 bases, with 10 bases left in between. Germline V gives CDR1 MNHEY, CDR2 SVGEGT. The CDR3 sequence is 12 residues long. CDR3 nucleotide sequence: TGTGCCAGCAGTACCTCTTGGGACGAGCAGTACTTC. It is translated as CASSTSWDEQYF.

There are a few counts of this clonotype. V and J are TRBV7-2 and TRBJ1-3; D may be TRBD1 (5 bases). Germline V lookup: CDR1 SGHTA, CDR2 FQGNSA. V gave up 1 base and J gave up 4 bases, with 11 bases separating them. The CDR3 extends over 15 amino acids. Written as DNA, the CDR3 is TGTGCCAGCAGCTTAGGTCAGGGATCAGGAAACACCATATATTTT. Translation: CASSLGQGSGNTIYF.